What follows is one T cell receptor (beta chain) and its context. No antigen is known for it. This record belongs to a study of blood T cells in healthy people across ages. Broader study findings: Estimates based on one million T cells were treated as lower bounds. Significant beta diversity loss was already apparent by age approximately 42, declining roughly linearly.

The germline V gene has CDR1 LGHDT and CDR2 YNNKEL (reference sequence). V lost 7 bases and J lost 0, with 20 bases in between. The CDR3 extends over 17 amino acids. PCR was performed a second time for roughly 7 to 11 cycles using a sample-barcoded 5' primer and a J-beta primer mix. The template-switch adaptor, which had 12 random nucleotides, put a tag on each cDNA molecule. TCRdb re-derived calls from the 5' RACE reads in MiXCR, one entry per CDR3 protein. The data show around 520,000 distinct CDR3 sequences, about 28% seen once. These data are also associated with another study on T cells of mothers and their children. That report adds: Whatever RNA was extracted went entirely into cDNA synthesis, at around 1.6 ug per 15 ul.

The sequencing sample was made of blood. This TCR was sampled from a boy between 2 and 15 years old in good health. The V and J genes are TRBV3-1 and TRBJ2-3; a possible D gene is TRBD1 (6 bases). CDR3 nucleotide sequence: TGTGCCAGCACCGAGGGATGGGACATCGCTAGCACAGATACGCAGTATTTT. It translates to CASTEGWDIASTDTQYF.